Each of the 32 T cell receptor beta chains below was sequenced from the same sample in a study of cytomegalovirus exposure and HLA in healthy donors. The PCR ran on 60 Vbeta and 13 Jbeta primers. Profiled with immunoSEQ multiplex PCR; TCRdb holds only in-frame clones, not every one. The sample lists over 200,000 clones; about 78% were seen once. The sequencing sample was made of PBMCs. These receptors all stem from a male donor in good health and CMV-seronegative.

J is TRBJ1-1 and V is TRBV9, with D possibly TRBD1 on 6 matching bases. Germline V gene lookup returns CDR1 SGDLS and CDR2 YYNGEE. V lost 0 bases and J 4 bases, leaving 16 bases between the germline ends. The CDR3 loop spans 16 amino acids. The CDR3 nucleotides read TGTGCCAGCAGCGTAGGAACAGAAGGCAGGGGCACTGAAGCTTTCTTT. Translation: CASSVGTEGRGTEAFF.

The V gene is TRBV21-1, the J gene TRBJ1-2; the table's D call of TRBD1 was not tested on the DNA. TRBV21-1 is shown as a pseudogene. The CDR3 loop spans 16 amino acids. DNA of the CDR3: TGTGCCAGCAGCAAAGGATGCTGGGCCTCTAACTATGGCTACACCTTC. Its protein is CASSKGCWASNYGYTF.

V and J are TRBV28 and TRBJ2-5; 9 bases fit TRBD2. V shed 4 bases and J 1 base; nucleotides not matched to a gene: 10. The CDR3 has 17 amino acids. CDR1 is MDHEN and CDR2 is SYDVKM in the germline V gene. CDR3 sequence: CASSSSGTSLSQETQYF. CDR3 nucleotide sequence: TGTGCCAGCAGTTCATCCGGGACTAGCCTCTCCCAAGAGACCCAGTACTTC.

On this clone: One junction end does not reproduce the germline sequence, and a read error may be involved. The V gene is TRBV7-9, the J gene TRBJ1-5; D is unresolved. CDR1 and CDR2 from the germline V gene are SEHNR and FQNEAQ (reference sequence). The CDR3 totals 12 residues. This CDR3 is CSSRRGNQPQHF. DNA of the CDR3: TGTTCCAGCAGGAGAGGCAATCAGCCCCAGCATTTT.

The gene calls are TRBV6-6 and TRBJ2-7, with 7 bases fitting TRBD1. The V gene's germline CDR1 is MNHNY and CDR2 SVGAGI (reference sequence). The CDR3 consists of 15 residues. With V trimmed by 7 bases and J by 5 bases, 14 bases remained unmatched. The CDR3 DNA sequence: TGTGCCAGCACCAAATCGACAGGGAGTGGCCACGAGCAGTACTTC. Encoded protein: CASTKSTGSGHEQYF.

The chain carries TRBV6-1 and TRBJ2-1; 9 bases agree with TRBD2. This CDR3 comprises 16 residues. Trimming cost V 3 bases and J 2 bases; bases outside gene matches: 5. The germline gives CDR1 MNHNS, CDR2 SASEGT. CDR3 loop: CASSDLGLAPYNEQFF. CDR3 nucleotides: TGTGCCAGCAGTGACCTAGGACTAGCGCCCTACAATGAGCAGTTCTTC.

V is TRBV11-3 and J is TRBJ2-1, with TRBD2 matching 8 bases. Trimming took 4 bases from V and 7 from J; bases not matched to a gene: 9. The CDR3 runs 15 residues. Germline CDR1 SGHNT, CDR2 YENEEA. The CDR3 is CASSSRAGGPNEQFF. As DNA, the CDR3 is TGTGCCAGCAGCTCCCGCGCGGGGGGACCGAATGAGCAGTTCTTC.

The chain uses TRBV11-2 and TRBJ1-5; D call uncertain. CDR1 is SGHAT and CDR2 is FQNNGV in the germline V gene. V dropped 0 bases and J dropped 4 bases, with 10 bases sitting between them. CDR3 length: 15 amino acids. This chain's CDR3 is CASSLDGTVNQPQHF. The CDR3 DNA is TGTGCCAGCAGCTTAGATGGTACGGTGAATCAGCCCCAGCATTTT. The full variable domain, completed using reference TRBV11-2 and TRBJ1-5, is EAGVAQSPRYKIIEKRQSVAFWCNPISGHATLYWYQQILGQGPKLLIQFQNNGVVDDSQLPKDRFSAERLKGVDSTLKIQPAKLEDSAVYLCASSLDGTVNQPQHFGDGTRLSIL.

V gene TRBV14 combines with J gene TRBJ2-5; TRBD2 agrees at 12 bases. This CDR3 has 18 amino acids. The germline V gene encodes CDR1 SGHDN and CDR2 FVKESK. The J segment lost 5 bases and the V segment lost 0 bases, leaving 10 bases of the junction unmatched. This chain's CDR3 is CASSQDSRTSGIGETQYF. The CDR3 DNA reads TGTGCCAGCAGCCAAGATTCCCGGACTAGCGGGATCGGGGAGACCCAGTACTTC.

To note about this clone: One end of the junction fails to match germline, which may point to a read error. The rearrangement links TRBV7-9 to TRBJ2-3, with D possibly matching TRBD2 (6 bases). Germline V lookup: CDR1 SEHNR, CDR2 FQNEAQ (reference sequence). The CDR3 runs to 11 residues. CDR3 sequence: CSSSLGGTQYF. The CDR3, as DNA: TGTTCCAGCAGCCTGGGGGGTACGCAGTATTTT. The full variable domain, in which reference TRBV7-9 and TRBJ2-3 provide the parts outside the CDR3, is DTGVSQNPRHKITKRGQNVTFRCDPISEHNRLYWYRQTLGQGPEFLTYFQNEAQLEKSRLLSDRFSAERPKGSFSTLEIQRTEQGDSAMYLCSSSLGGTQYFGPGTRLTVL.

The V gene is TRBV9, the J gene TRBJ1-2, with D perhaps TRBD1 (6 bases). The CDR3 has 14 residues. With 0 bases removed from V and 8 bases from J, the gap between germline ends came to 14 bases. CDR1 is SGDLS, CDR2 YYNGEE, per germline. The chain's CDR3 is CASSVDGQGYGYTF. As DNA, the CDR3 is TGTGCCAGCAGCGTAGACGGGCAGGGGTACGGCTACACCTTC.

The chain is built from TRBV10-1 and TRBJ1-1, with TRBD1 matching 7 bases. The V gene end was trimmed by 6 bases and the J gene end by 5 bases; junction bases not matched to a gene: 6. CDR1 and CDR2 from the germline V gene are WNHNN and SYGVQD (reference sequence). There are 13 residues in the CDR3. The CDR3 loop is CASSRQGVTEAFF. In nucleotides, the CDR3 is TGCGCCAGCAGCCGACAGGGTGTGACTGAAGCTTTCTTT.

The gene calls are TRBV19 and TRBJ2-1, with 8 bases identical to TRBD2. V gave up 1 base and J gave up 4 bases; unmatched junction bases: 6. Per germline, CDR1 LNHDA and CDR2 SQIVND (reference sequence). The CDR3 has 16 amino acids. This CDR3 reads CASSIGVVAGYNEQFF. The DNA of the CDR3 is TGTGCCAGTAGTATAGGGGTAGTAGCGGGGTACAATGAGCAGTTCTTC.

This clone was recorded only once. The rearrangement links TRBV10-3 to TRBJ2-7, with a tentative D call TRBD2 (5 bases). The CDR3 is 14 residues long. The V end lost 2 bases, the J end lost 0 bases, and 8 bases lay between the germline ends. Germline V CDR1 and CDR2: ENHRY, SYGVKD. CDR3 region: CAISEGRDSYEQYF. CDR3 coding DNA: TGTGCCATCAGTGAGGGTCGGGACTCCTACGAGCAGTACTTC.

This clone was seen a few times. The DNA is omitted, as the CDR3 cannot be located on it reliably, and the CDR3 follows TCRdb's listing. This sequence joins TRBV19 and TRBJ1-4. Germline assignment: CDR1 LNHDA and CDR2 SQIVND (reference sequence). With termini counted, the CDR3 has 14 amino acids. The CDR3 here is CASTSGGSNEKLFF.

The CDR3 DNA reads TGTGCCAGCAGCCTTTATCCGGGACTCCTCAATGAGCAGTTCTTC. As protein: CASSLYPGLLNEQFF. This chain connects TRBV7-9 to TRBJ2-1; TRBD2 might be the D (6 bases). Looked up from germline, CDR1 is SEHNR and CDR2 is FQNEAQ (reference sequence). V lost 5 bases and J lost 6, with 17 bases in between. This CDR3 contains 15 residues.

This clone was picked up a small number of times. The V and J genes are TRBV5-6 and TRBJ2-6; 12 positions agree with TRBD2. The CDR3 spans 17 residues. The V and J ends lost 7 bases and 0 bases, in that order; junction bases with no gene match: 5. Germline CDR1 is SGHDT and CDR2 is YYEEEE. The CDR3 DNA sequence: TGTGCCAGCTCGGGACTAGCGGGCGTCTCTGGGGCCAACGTCCTGACTTTC. As protein: CASSGLAGVSGANVLTF.

V usage is TRBV19 and J usage is TRBJ1-2; D unclear. CDR1 is LNHDA, CDR2 SQIVND, per germline (reference sequence). V dropped 7 bases and J dropped 4 bases, with 13 bases sitting between them. This CDR3 contains 13 residues. CDR3 loop: CASTDRGGYGYTF. CDR3 sequence (DNA): TGTGCCAGTACGGATCGGGGAGGCTATGGCTACACCTTC.

The chain has TRBV5-4 and TRBJ2-5; the match to TRBD1 covers 9 bases. Germline V gene lookup returns CDR1 SGHNT and CDR2 YYREEE (reference sequence). V dropped 4 bases and J dropped 5; count of bases not matched to a gene: 9. The CDR3 is made up of 15 amino acids. This CDR3 is CASSPGTGWKETQYF. Written as DNA, the CDR3 is TGTGCCAGCAGCCCCGGGACAGGGTGGAAGGAGACCCAGTACTTC.

This chain connects TRBV9 to TRBJ2-1; 9 nucleotides agree with TRBD1. This CDR3 has 14 residues. Germline V gene data show CDR1 as SGDLS and CDR2 as YYNGEE. V dropped 4 bases and J dropped 6; count of bases not matched to a gene: 5. The CDR3 sequence: CASSLRDRANEQFF. The CDR3 region has the DNA TGTGCCAGCAGCCTTAGGGACAGGGCCAATGAGCAGTTCTTC.

This clone was observed a few times. The chain is built from TRBV28 and TRBJ1-3; D might be TRBD1 (6 bases). The CDR3 has 15 amino acids. Germline loops: CDR1 MDHEN, CDR2 SYDVKM. V was trimmed by 5 bases and J by 4 bases, leaving 15 bases between them. The CDR3 sequence: CASSPITGLGNTIYF. For the CDR3, the DNA is TGTGCCAGCAGTCCTATTACAGGGTTGGGAAACACCATATATTTT.

The chain has TRBV5-6 and TRBJ1-1; the D is unclear. The CDR3 length is 15 residues. Germline V gene sequence: CDR1 SGHDT, CDR2 YYEEEE. The germline V and J ends were trimmed by 0 bases and 3 bases, with 12 bases remaining between them. The CDR3 nucleotides are TGTGCCAGCAGCTTGGCCACCGGGTCTTACACTGAAGCTTTCTTT. It encodes CASSLATGSYTEAFF.

This clone was observed a few times. The chain employs TRBV6-5 and TRBJ1-3; D not certain. The CDR3 is 15 amino acids. The V and J ends lost 2 bases and 0 bases respectively, with 8 bases between them. Germline loops: CDR1 MNHEY, CDR2 SVGAGI. The DNA of the CDR3 is TGTGCCAGCAGTTACGAGGGCCGCTCTGGAAACACCATATATTTT. Residues: CASSYEGRSGNTIYF.

This chain uses TRBV9 with TRBJ2-5; no clear D gene. The V end was cut by 0 bases, the J end by 4 bases, with 13 bases between. The CDR3 length is 15 residues. Germline values: CDR1 SGDLS, CDR2 YYNGEE. The CDR3 reads CASSVGASSGETQYF. The CDR3 nucleotides read TGTGCCAGCAGCGTAGGTGCTAGTTCGGGAGAGACCCAGTACTTC.

The chain employs TRBV27 and TRBJ2-6, with 8 bases aligning to TRBD1. The CDR3 spans 16 residues. Germline V gene data show CDR1 as MNHEY and CDR2 as SMNVEV (reference sequence). Trimming removed 5 bases from V and 1 base from J; junction bases left unmatched: 4. This CDR3 reads CASSVTGGSGANVLTF. The CDR3 DNA follows: TGTGCCAGCAGTGTAACAGGGGGATCTGGGGCCAACGTCCTGACTTTC.

J is TRBJ2-1 and V is TRBV11-3; 9 bases align to TRBD2. The CDR3 has 14 amino acids. The germline CDR1 and CDR2 sequences are SGHNT and YENEEA. The trim removed 4 bases at V and 6 bases at J, leaving 4 bases unmatched. The CDR3 DNA sequence: TGTGCCAGCAGCTCGCGGGAGGGCTCCAATGAGCAGTTCTTC. Its translation: CASSSREGSNEQFF. The entire variable domain, with the rest obtained from reference TRBV11-3 and TRBJ2-1, is as follows: EAGVVQSPRYKIIEKKQPVAFWCNPISGHNTLYWYLQNLGQGPELLIRYENEEAVDDSQLPKDRFSAERLKGVDSTLKIQPAELGDSAVYLCASSSREGSNEQFFGPGTRLTVL.

This clone showed up just once. The gene calls are TRBV14 and TRBJ2-1; 9 bases map to TRBD2. The V and J ends lost 4 bases and 6 bases, in that order; junction bases with no gene match: 7. Germline CDR1 is SGHDN and CDR2 is FVKESK. This CDR3 is 15 amino acids long. The CDR3 is CASSPLAGGLNEQFF. CDR3 sequence (DNA): TGTGCCAGCAGCCCCCTGGCGGGAGGGCTCAATGAGCAGTTCTTC. The full variable domain, completed using reference TRBV14 and TRBJ2-1, is EAGVTQFPSHSVIEKGQTVTLRCDPISGHDNLYWYRRVMGKEIKFLLHFVKESKQDESGMPNNRFLAERTGGTYSTLKVQPAELEDSGVYFCASSPLAGGLNEQFFGPGTRLTVL.

This clone has a handful of counts. Compared with germline, one end of the junction differs, possibly owing to a read error. The rearrangement uses TRBV7-9 and TRBJ2-7; 8 nucleotides agree with TRBD1. The CDR3 contains 15 residues. From germline, CDR1 is SEHNR and CDR2 FQNEAQ (reference sequence). In nucleotides, the CDR3 is TGTTCCAGCAGCCCGGCAGGACAGGGCTTTAACGAGCAGTACTTC. It codes for CSSSPAGQGFNEQYF.

This chain joins TRBV28 and TRBJ2-1; the match to TRBD1 covers 7 bases. The CDR3 spans 13 residues. CDR1 MDHEN and CDR2 SYDVKM come from the germline V gene. V lost 6 bases, J lost 7 bases, and 6 bases stayed unmatched. The CDR3 nucleotides are TGTGCCAGCAGCCAGGACAGGTCGAATGAGCAGTTCTTC. Protein: CASSQDRSNEQFF.

The chain uses TRBV18 and TRBJ2-5; D ambiguous. Matching the DNA end better, TRBJ2-7 makes the J call doubtful. CDR1 KGHSH and CDR2 LQKENI come from the germline V gene. The CDR3 loop spans 14 amino acids. CDR3 sequence (DNA): TGTGCCAGCTCACCACAACAGACAACCTACGAGCAGTACTTC. Translating gives CASSPQQTTYEQYF.

V usage is TRBV11-2 and J usage is TRBJ2-3, with D possibly TRBD2 on 6 matching bases. Germline V lookup: CDR1 SGHAT, CDR2 FQNNGV. The length of the CDR3 is 12 residues. The ends were cut back, 6 bases at V and 9 bases at J, with 13 bases in the middle. CDR3 in amino acids: CASRRTSITQYF. The CDR3 nucleotides are TGTGCCAGCAGGCGAACTAGCATCACGCAGTATTTT.

The chain is built from TRBV2 and TRBJ2-7, with 9 bases identical to TRBD2. Unmatched junction bases numbered 8, after V lost 7 bases and J lost 4 bases. Germline assignment: CDR1 SNHLY and CDR2 FYNNEI. This CDR3 region has 14 residues. Written as DNA, the CDR3 is TGTGCCAGCACCGGGGGCGGGGGGGGATACGAGCAGTACTTC. Encoded protein: CASTGGGGGYEQYF. The full variable domain, with the rest looked up from reference TRBV2 and TRBJ2-7, is EPEVTQTPSHQVTQMGQEVILRCVPISNHLYFYWYRQILGQKVEFLVSFYNNEISEKSEIFDDQFSVERPDGSNFTLKIRSTKLEDSAMYFCASTGGGGGYEQYFGPGTRLTVT.